These 13 T cell receptor beta chains were all obtained from the same sample, sequenced in a study of T-cell memory formation after mild COVID-19. TCRdb processed the 5' RACE reads anew with MiXCR; each CDR3 protein has one entry. The sample carries over 120,000 distinct CDR3 sequences, about 5.7% recorded once. The specimen was PBMCs or a T cell subset sorted from them (not recorded which). These receptors all come from an adult woman who had mild COVID-19 (a few samples of this study predate the infection). Cell type and time point are not known.

This clonotype came up many times. The rearrangement uses TRBV7-2 and TRBJ2-7; D is uncertain. The CDR3 covers 14 residues. Germline CDR1 is SGHTA and CDR2 is FQGNSA. V lost 1 base to trimming and J lost 3 bases, with 10 bases between them. CDR3 in amino acids: CASSLVPEIYEQYF. CDR3 in DNA: TGTGCCAGCAGCTTAGTGCCAGAGATCTACGAGCAGTACTTC.

This clonotype appeared many times. This chain connects TRBV7-3 to TRBJ2-3, with TRBD2 matching 14 bases. The CDR3 length is 18 residues. V dropped 3 bases and J dropped 5; count of bases not matched to a gene: 10. Germline assignment: CDR1 SGHTA and CDR2 FQGTGA. The CDR3 nucleotides read TGTGCCAGCAGCTTCCGAGGGACTAGCGGGGGCAGAGGAGATACGCAGTATTTT. Its translation: CASSFRGTSGGRGDTQYF.

The rearrangement joins TRBV2 to TRBJ2-3; the match to TRBD2 covers 14 bases. This CDR3 region has 16 residues. The germline gives CDR1 SNHLY, CDR2 FYNNEI. After removal of 7 bases from V and 3 bases from J, the junction contained 6 bases not matched to a gene. CDR3 sequence (DNA): TGTGCCAGCACCGGGACTAGCGGGAGTCGGACAGATACGCAGTATTTT. Amino acids: CASTGTSGSRTDTQYF.

The chain combines TRBV5-1 with TRBJ2-4; D ambiguous. Looked up from germline, CDR1 is SGHRS and CDR2 is YFSETQ. This CDR3 contains 14 residues. V was clipped by 0 bases and J by 5 bases, with 9 bases between them. CDR3 protein: CASSLDLSQNIQYF. The CDR3 nucleotides are TGCGCCAGCAGCTTGGACCTGTCCCAAAACATTCAGTACTTC.

This clonotype has at least ten counts. The chain combines TRBV18 with TRBJ2-5; D is ambiguous. Per the germline V gene, CDR1 is KGHSH and CDR2 is LQKENI. The CDR3 totals 13 residues. Trimming pared 2 bases from V and 0 bases from J, leaving 4 bases between. The CDR3 protein is CASSPGHQETQYF. CDR3 nucleotide sequence: TGTGCCAGCTCACCAGGGCACCAAGAGACCCAGTACTTC.

This clonotype was detected ten times or more. The chain uses TRBV5-1 and TRBJ2-5; 9 nucleotides align to TRBD1. Germline CDR1 SGHRS, CDR2 YFSETQ. Trimming removed 3 bases from V and 5 bases from J; junction bases left unmatched: 5. The CDR3 loop spans 14 amino acids. CDR3 nucleotide sequence: TGCGCCAGCAGCTCCACAGGGGGCATGGAGACCCAGTACTTC. Its translation is CASSSTGGMETQYF.

This clonotype was counted between two and nine times. V gene TRBV7-2 combines with J gene TRBJ2-1; D is possibly TRBD2 (5 bases). The germline V and J ends were trimmed by 5 bases and 7 bases, with 9 bases remaining between them. CDR1 and CDR2 (germline): SGHTA, FQGNSA. The CDR3 runs to 12 residues. The CDR3 DNA is TGTGCCAGCAGCGCCGGACTGAATGAGCAGTTCTTC. Its protein product is CASSAGLNEQFF.

Ten or more counts support this clonotype. The chain joins TRBV12-3 or TRBV12-4 to TRBJ2-3, with 12 bases lining up with TRBD2. The CDR3 covers 16 residues. Unmatched junction bases numbered 8, after V lost 6 bases and J lost 4 bases. The CDR3, as DNA: TGTGCCAGCAGCCCGTGGACTAGCGGGGCCCCAGATACGCAGTATTTT. Protein sequence: CASSPWTSGAPDTQYF.

This clonotype was observed many times. This chain joins TRBV20-1 and TRBJ1-5, with D possibly TRBD1 on 5 matching bases. Trimming shortened V by 0 bases and J by 9 bases, and 15 bases separated the two germline ends. CDR3 length equals 14 residues. In germline, CDR1 is DFQATT, CDR2 SNEGSKA (reference sequence). CDR3 sequence reads: CSAREAQARRPQHF. CDR3 nucleotides: TGCAGTGCTAGAGAGGCACAGGCCCGAAGGCCCCAGCATTTT.

This clonotype was seen a handful of times. The CDR3 sequence is CSARGVRDINSPLHF. DNA for the CDR3: TGCAGTGCTAGAGGAGTGAGAGACATTAATTCACCCCTCCACTTT. The chain employs TRBV20-1 and TRBJ1-6; D is undetermined. CDR1 DFQATT and CDR2 SNEGSKA come from the germline V gene (reference sequence). CDR3 length: 15 residues. The V end lost 1 base, the J end lost 6 bases, and 13 bases lay between the germline ends.

This clonotype was recorded at least ten times. The chain uses TRBV5-1 and TRBJ2-1, with D unresolved. Germline CDR1 is SGHRS and CDR2 is YFSETQ. Trimming took 0 bases from V and 5 from J, leaving 12 bases between them. This CDR3 contains 15 residues. The CDR3: CASSLDEPTDNEQFF. CDR3 nucleotides: TGCGCCAGCAGCTTGGACGAGCCTACCGACAATGAGCAGTTCTTC.

The rearrangement links TRBV30 to TRBJ2-7; D is undetermined. Germline V gene lookup returns CDR1 GTSNPN and CDR2 SVGIG (reference sequence). With 0 bases removed from V and 3 bases from J, the gap between germline ends came to 6 bases. The CDR3 is made up of 12 amino acids. CDR3 sequence (DNA): TGTGCCTGGAGTGTCCACTACTACGAGCAGTACTTC. Its protein product is CAWSVHYYEQYF.

The chain couples TRBV12-3 or TRBV12-4 to TRBJ2-7; D gene uncertain. The V end lost 5 bases, the J end lost 1 base, and 21 bases lay between the germline ends. The CDR3 runs to 17 residues. The CDR3 loop is CASSPLGDRVPSYEQYF. CDR3 nucleotides: TGTGCCAGCAGTCCCTTAGGCGACCGCGTACCATCCTACGAGCAGTACTTC.